The present entry profiles one T cell receptor (beta chain) with its context. The CDR3 length is 14 residues. The data belong to a study of blood T cell repertoires in COVID-19. For the study at large: Acute and convalescent COVID-19 samples came from the United States, Italy and Spain. Sample material is recorded as cDNA or gDNA derived from T cells, B-cell-depleted T cells, or PBMCs.

Clones were read by immunoSEQ multiplex PCR, and TCRdb kept only the in-frame ones, dropping some. The sample lists about 46,000 clones, approximately 90% occurring once. V is TRBV1 and J is TRBJ1-2; the DNA was not compared with TRBD1, the D call given in the table. TRBV1 counts as a pseudogene. This receptor was identified in a man between 45 and 60 years old with acute or convalescent COVID-19. The source material was peripheral blood. CDR3 nucleotides: TGCACCAGTCTTCGACCGGGACAAGTCTATGGCTACACCTTC. This codes for CTSLRPGQVYGYTF.